Listed below are T cell receptor beta chains from one sample, sequenced in a study of blood T cell repertoires in COVID-19. The method was immunoSEQ multiplex PCR; TCRdb's version includes in-frame clones alone and lacks a portion of them. The repertoire includes over 200,000 clones, 90% of them detected once, and about 15% sits in the top ten. The sample consisted of PBMCs or T cells enriched from blood (not recorded which). These receptor sequences come from a man aged 30 to 39 who had been exposed to COVID-19. CDR3s include the opening cysteine and the closing phenylalanine or tryptophan. A D gene is named only where the DNA matches it firmly. Only part of the rows carry a size: once, few, many, or a class if the clone is expanded.

d_call: -; j_call: TRBJ1-6; cdr3_length: 14; clone_size: -; v_call: TRBV19; cdr3_aa: CASSLSFWGSPLHF; cdr3_nt: TGTGCCAGTAGCCTATCGTTTTGGGGCTCACCCCTCCACTTT
d_call: TRBD1; j_call: TRBJ2-7; cdr3_length: 13; clone_size: -; v_call: TRBV7-2; cdr3_aa: CASSLTGGYEQYF; cdr3_nt: TGTGCCAGCAGCTTAACAGGGGGCTACGAGCAGTACTTC
d_call: -; j_call: TRBJ2-5; cdr3_length: 11; clone_size: -; v_call: TRBV3-1/TRBV3-2; cdr3_aa: CASSQDKTQYF; cdr3_nt: TGTGCCAGCAGCCAAGACAAGACCCAGTACTTC
d_call: TRBD1; j_call: TRBJ1-2; cdr3_length: 14; clone_size: -; v_call: TRBV30; cdr3_aa: CAWSGQGRNYGYTF; cdr3_nt: TGTGCCTGGAGCGGACAGGGGAGGAACTATGGCTACACCTTC
d_call: TRBD2; j_call: TRBJ2-3; cdr3_length: 14; clone_size: -; v_call: TRBV29-1; cdr3_aa: CSVTGTSVADTQYF; cdr3_nt: TGCAGCGTCACCGGGACTAGCGTGGCAGATACGCAGTATTTT
d_call: TRBD2; j_call: TRBJ2-7; cdr3_length: 16; clone_size: -; v_call: TRBV6-2/TRBV6-3; cdr3_aa: CASSPRIGAGDSEQYF; cdr3_nt: TGTGCCAGCAGCCCTCGGATAGGAGCGGGGGACTCCGAGCAGTACTTC
d_call: -; j_call: TRBJ1-4; cdr3_length: 11; clone_size: few; v_call: TRBV5-5; cdr3_aa: CASSLVAELFF; cdr3_nt: TGTGCCAGCAGCTTGGTGGCGGAACTGTTTTTT
d_call: -; j_call: TRBJ2-1; cdr3_length: 12; clone_size: -; v_call: TRBV5-4; cdr3_aa: CASSQDTNEQFF; cdr3_nt: TGTGCCAGCAGCCAGGACACCAATGAGCAGTTCTTC
d_call: TRBD2; j_call: TRBJ2-3; cdr3_length: 15; clone_size: few; v_call: TRBV29-1; cdr3_aa: CSASTGTTSADTQYF; cdr3_nt: TGCAGCGCCTCCACCGGGACTACGAGCGCAGATACGCAGTATTTT
d_call: -; j_call: TRBJ2-7; cdr3_length: 15; clone_size: -; v_call: TRBV7-9; cdr3_aa: CASSLDYRSSYEQYF; cdr3_nt: TGTGCCAGCAGCTTAGATTATCGGAGCTCCTACGAGCAGTACTTC
d_call: -; j_call: TRBJ2-2; cdr3_length: 14; clone_size: -; v_call: TRBV2; cdr3_aa: CASGLGRRTGELFF; cdr3_nt: TGTGCCAGCGGGTTAGGGAGGAGGACCGGGGAGCTGTTTTTT
d_call: TRBD1; j_call: TRBJ2-1; cdr3_length: 13; clone_size: -; v_call: TRBV5-1; cdr3_aa: CASSSEQGSEQFF; cdr3_nt: TGCGCCAGCAGCTCTGAACAGGGGAGTGAGCAGTTCTTC
d_call: -; j_call: TRBJ1-2; cdr3_length: 15; clone_size: -; v_call: TRBV2; cdr3_aa: CASSETPTVNYGYTF; cdr3_nt: TGTGCCAGCAGTGAAACCCCGACAGTTAACTATGGCTACACCTTC
d_call: -; j_call: TRBJ1-5; cdr3_length: 14; clone_size: -; v_call: TRBV20-1; cdr3_aa: CSASTGLDRQPQHF; cdr3_nt: TGCAGTGCTAGTACAGGGTTGGATAGACAGCCCCAGCATTTT
d_call: -; j_call: TRBJ1-6; cdr3_length: 14; clone_size: -; v_call: TRBV11-3; cdr3_aa: CASSLWGDNSPLHF; cdr3_nt: TGTGCCAGCAGCTTATGGGGGGATAATTCACCCCTCCACTTT
d_call: TRBD1; j_call: TRBJ1-6; cdr3_length: 13; clone_size: -; v_call: TRBV19; cdr3_aa: CASSGQGFRPLHF; cdr3_nt: TGTGCCAGTAGCGGACAGGGGTTTAGACCCCTCCACTTT
d_call: TRBD1; j_call: TRBJ1-2; cdr3_length: 15; clone_size: -; v_call: TRBV18; cdr3_aa: CASSPPGQNTYGYTF; cdr3_nt: TGTGCCAGCTCACCCCCGGGACAGAACACCTATGGCTACACCTTC
d_call: TRBD2; j_call: TRBJ2-3; cdr3_length: 15; clone_size: -; v_call: TRBV6-5; cdr3_aa: CASSNSGGEVNTQYF; cdr3_nt: TGTGCCAGCAGCAATAGCGGGGGGGAAGTTAATACGCAGTATTTT
d_call: -; j_call: TRBJ2-1; cdr3_length: 13; clone_size: -; v_call: TRBV7-2; cdr3_aa: CASSPRAGNEQFF; cdr3_nt: TGTGCCAGCAGCCCGCGGGCCGGGAATGAGCAGTTCTTC
d_call: -; j_call: TRBJ1-2; cdr3_length: 15; clone_size: -; v_call: TRBV5-5; cdr3_aa: CASSLGPGGLYGYTF; cdr3_nt: TGTGCCAGCAGCTTGGGACCCGGGGGGCTCTATGGCTACACCTTC
d_call: TRBD2; j_call: TRBJ2-1; cdr3_length: 15; clone_size: -; v_call: TRBV5-4; cdr3_aa: CASSLVTSGGGEQFF; cdr3_nt: TGTGCCAGCAGCTTGGTAACTAGCGGGGGGGGTGAGCAGTTCTTC
d_call: TRBD1; j_call: TRBJ2-2; cdr3_length: 15; clone_size: -; v_call: TRBV4-2; cdr3_aa: CASSQDRGGTGELFF; cdr3_nt: TGTGCCAGCAGCCAGGACAGGGGAGGCACCGGGGAGCTGTTTTTT
d_call: -; j_call: TRBJ1-3; cdr3_length: 17; clone_size: -; v_call: TRBV4-3; cdr3_aa: CASSQDHRGSSGNTIYF; cdr3_nt: TGCGCCAGCAGCCAAGATCATCGGGGGAGCTCTGGAAACACCATATATTTT
d_call: TRBD2; j_call: TRBJ2-7; cdr3_length: 17; clone_size: few; v_call: TRBV5-1; cdr3_aa: CASSLEAGLAGGGEQYF; cdr3_nt: TGCGCCAGCAGCTTGGAGGCAGGACTAGCGGGGGGTGGCGAGCAGTACTTC
d_call: -; j_call: TRBJ1-1; cdr3_length: 13; clone_size: -; v_call: TRBV24-1; cdr3_aa: CATDRSMNTEAFF; cdr3_nt: TGTGCCACCGACCGTAGCATGAACACTGAAGCTTTCTTT
d_call: TRBD2; j_call: TRBJ2-3; cdr3_length: 17; clone_size: -; v_call: TRBV3-1/TRBV3-2; cdr3_aa: CASSQDGGGLTLHTQYF; cdr3_nt: TGTGCCAGCAGCCAAGATGGGGGGGGACTAACCTTACATACGCAGTATTTT
d_call: TRBD2; j_call: TRBJ2-1; cdr3_length: 11; clone_size: -; v_call: TRBV19; cdr3_aa: CATGRGAGQFF; cdr3_nt: TGTGCCACCGGGAGGGGCGCGGGGCAGTTCTTC
d_call: TRBD2; j_call: TRBJ2-5; cdr3_length: 18; clone_size: few; v_call: TRBV4-1; cdr3_aa: CASSQDLESSGASETQYF; cdr3_nt: TGCGCCAGCAGCCAAGATCTTGAGAGTAGCGGGGCCTCGGAGACCCAGTACTTC
d_call: TRBD1; j_call: TRBJ2-6; cdr3_length: 15; clone_size: -; v_call: TRBV2; cdr3_aa: CASSGDRSGANVLTF; cdr3_nt: TGTGCCAGCAGCGGGGACAGGTCTGGGGCCAACGTCCTGACTTTC
d_call: -; j_call: TRBJ2-7; cdr3_length: 14; clone_size: -; v_call: TRBV10-3; cdr3_aa: CAISESKWPYEQYF; cdr3_nt: TGTGCCATCAGTGAGTCCAAATGGCCCTACGAGCAGTACTTC
d_call: -; j_call: TRBJ2-7; cdr3_length: 13; clone_size: once; v_call: TRBV7-2; cdr3_aa: CASSPGVPYEQYF; cdr3_nt: TGTGCCAGCAGCCCGGGGGTCCCGTACGAGCAGTACTTC
d_call: TRBD1; j_call: TRBJ1-1; cdr3_length: 13; clone_size: -; v_call: TRBV2; cdr3_aa: CASSGQGATEAFF; cdr3_nt: TGTGCCAGCAGTGGGCAGGGGGCAACTGAAGCTTTCTTT
d_call: -; j_call: TRBJ1-1; cdr3_length: 15; clone_size: -; v_call: TRBV11-2; cdr3_aa: CASSLLTGSNTEAFF; cdr3_nt: TGTGCCAGCAGCTTACTCACAGGGAGTAACACTGAAGCTTTCTTT
d_call: -; j_call: TRBJ2-3; cdr3_length: 14; clone_size: -; v_call: TRBV10-3; cdr3_aa: CAIGGTVSTDTQYF; cdr3_nt: TGTGCCATCGGGGGGACGGTGAGCACAGATACGCAGTATTTT
d_call: -; j_call: TRBJ1-2; cdr3_length: 13; clone_size: -; v_call: TRBV12-3/TRBV12-4; cdr3_aa: CASSWGRDYGYTF; cdr3_nt: TGTGCCAGCAGCTGGGGGCGCGACTATGGCTACACCTTC
d_call: -; j_call: TRBJ2-3; cdr3_length: 12; clone_size: -; v_call: TRBV5-4; cdr3_aa: CASRSLTDTQYF; cdr3_nt: TGTGCCAGCAGAAGCCTCACAGATACGCAGTATTTT
d_call: -; j_call: TRBJ1-3; cdr3_length: 14; clone_size: -; v_call: TRBV11-2; cdr3_aa: CASSGGGSSGTIYF; cdr3_nt: TGTGCCAGCAGTGGGGGAGGGTCTTCTGGCACCATATATTTT
d_call: TRBD2; j_call: TRBJ2-3; cdr3_length: 17; clone_size: -; v_call: TRBV9; cdr3_aa: CASSATTSGSFTDTQYF; cdr3_nt: TGTGCCAGCAGCGCTACGACTAGCGGGTCCTTCACAGATACGCAGTATTTT
d_call: -; j_call: TRBJ2-7; cdr3_length: 14; clone_size: -; v_call: TRBV5-1; cdr3_aa: CASSLGVAEYEQYF; cdr3_nt: TGCGCCAGCAGCTTGGGGGTAGCGGAGTACGAGCAGTACTTC
d_call: TRBD1; j_call: TRBJ1-2; cdr3_length: 14; clone_size: once; v_call: TRBV4-2; cdr3_aa: CASSQSDRDYGYTF; cdr3_nt: TGTGCCAGCAGCCAGTCCGACAGGGACTATGGCTACACCTTC
d_call: TRBD1; j_call: TRBJ2-7; cdr3_length: 14; clone_size: -; v_call: TRBV18; cdr3_aa: CASSPSGQSYEQYF; cdr3_nt: TGTGCCAGCTCACCTTCGGGACAGTCATACGAGCAGTACTTC
d_call: -; j_call: TRBJ1-1; cdr3_length: 13; clone_size: -; v_call: TRBV30; cdr3_aa: CAWLGQPNTEAFF; cdr3_nt: TGTGCCTGGCTCGGACAGCCGAACACTGAAGCTTTCTTT
d_call: TRBD1; j_call: TRBJ1-1; cdr3_length: 18; clone_size: -; v_call: TRBV29-1; cdr3_aa: CSAVRPGQGIPLNTEAFF; cdr3_nt: TGCAGCGCTGTTCGTCCGGGACAGGGGATTCCTCTGAACACTGAAGCTTTCTTT
d_call: -; j_call: TRBJ1-1; cdr3_length: 14; clone_size: -; v_call: TRBV6-5; cdr3_aa: CASSYHRANTEAFF; cdr3_nt: TGTGCCAGCAGTTACCACAGGGCGAACACTGAAGCTTTCTTT
d_call: TRBD1; j_call: TRBJ2-1; cdr3_length: 14; clone_size: -; v_call: TRBV4-1; cdr3_aa: CASSQDEGASEQFF; cdr3_nt: TGCGCCAGCAGCCAAGACGAGGGGGCGAGTGAGCAGTTCTTC
d_call: -; j_call: TRBJ1-1; cdr3_length: 13; clone_size: -; v_call: TRBV20-1; cdr3_aa: CSASLGRNTEAFF; cdr3_nt: TGCAGTGCTAGTCTGGGGCGAAACACTGAAGCTTTCTTT
d_call: TRBD2; j_call: TRBJ2-1; cdr3_length: 16; clone_size: -; v_call: TRBV6-8; cdr3_aa: CASSVLSGGVSNEQFF; cdr3_nt: TGTGCCAGCAGTGTTCTTAGCGGGGGGGTAAGCAATGAGCAGTTCTTC
d_call: TRBD1; j_call: TRBJ2-3; cdr3_length: 17; clone_size: -; v_call: TRBV27; cdr3_aa: CASNPTRTGVNTDTQYF; cdr3_nt: TGTGCCAGCAATCCCACCCGAACAGGGGTGAACACAGATACGCAGTATTTT
d_call: TRBD2; j_call: TRBJ2-1; cdr3_length: 16; clone_size: -; v_call: TRBV27; cdr3_aa: CASSPRGGGSYNEQFF; cdr3_nt: TGTGCCAGCAGTCCCCGCGGGGGAGGGTCCTACAATGAGCAGTTCTTC
d_call: TRBD1; j_call: TRBJ2-1; cdr3_length: 16; clone_size: -; v_call: TRBV5-1; cdr3_aa: CASSPWTGKAYNEQFF; cdr3_nt: TGCGCCAGCAGCCCATGGACAGGGAAGGCATACAATGAGCAGTTCTTC
d_call: -; j_call: TRBJ1-2; cdr3_length: 15; clone_size: -; v_call: TRBV7-5; cdr3_aa: CVRSSQTGPSYGYTF; cdr3_nt: TGTGTCAGAAGCTCCCAGACAGGCCCCAGCTATGGCTACACCTTC
d_call: -; j_call: TRBJ1-2; cdr3_length: 13; clone_size: -; v_call: TRBV4-3; cdr3_aa: CASSLTPGDGYTF; cdr3_nt: TGCGCCAGCAGCCTAACCCCGGGAGATGGCTACACCTTC
d_call: -; j_call: TRBJ1-1; cdr3_length: 13; clone_size: -; v_call: TRBV11-2; cdr3_aa: CASSLPADGEAFF; cdr3_nt: TGTGCCAGCAGCTTACCAGCGGACGGTGAAGCTTTCTTT